The present TCR beta chain was sequenced within a study of cytomegalovirus exposure and HLA in healthy donors. PCR primers comprised 60 Vbeta and 13 Jbeta primers. The protocol was immunoSEQ multiplex PCR, while the TCRdb copy is restricted to in-frame clones and leaves out a portion. This table holds roughly 100,000 clones, 60% to 85% found once. Remarks on this clone: No antigen is known for it.

Germline-derived CDR1 and CDR2 are LGHNT and FRNRAP. The CDR3 runs to 12 residues. Trimming took off 6 bases at V and 5 bases at J, with 11 bases between the two ends. Regarding the study as a whole: Later on, an analysis showed TCR association rates differing by HLA locus, with DRB1 the most and HLA-C the fewest. Analyses of presence and absence presupposed an approximately uniform sequencing depth across donors.

The sample comprised PBMCs. This chain uses TRBV12-5 with TRBJ2-7; D possibly corresponds to TRBD1 (6 bases). This TCR was sampled from a female donor in good health and CMV-seropositive. CDR3 coding DNA: TGTGCTAGTGGCCCCGGACAGAACGAGCAGTACTTC. This codes for CASGPGQNEQYF.